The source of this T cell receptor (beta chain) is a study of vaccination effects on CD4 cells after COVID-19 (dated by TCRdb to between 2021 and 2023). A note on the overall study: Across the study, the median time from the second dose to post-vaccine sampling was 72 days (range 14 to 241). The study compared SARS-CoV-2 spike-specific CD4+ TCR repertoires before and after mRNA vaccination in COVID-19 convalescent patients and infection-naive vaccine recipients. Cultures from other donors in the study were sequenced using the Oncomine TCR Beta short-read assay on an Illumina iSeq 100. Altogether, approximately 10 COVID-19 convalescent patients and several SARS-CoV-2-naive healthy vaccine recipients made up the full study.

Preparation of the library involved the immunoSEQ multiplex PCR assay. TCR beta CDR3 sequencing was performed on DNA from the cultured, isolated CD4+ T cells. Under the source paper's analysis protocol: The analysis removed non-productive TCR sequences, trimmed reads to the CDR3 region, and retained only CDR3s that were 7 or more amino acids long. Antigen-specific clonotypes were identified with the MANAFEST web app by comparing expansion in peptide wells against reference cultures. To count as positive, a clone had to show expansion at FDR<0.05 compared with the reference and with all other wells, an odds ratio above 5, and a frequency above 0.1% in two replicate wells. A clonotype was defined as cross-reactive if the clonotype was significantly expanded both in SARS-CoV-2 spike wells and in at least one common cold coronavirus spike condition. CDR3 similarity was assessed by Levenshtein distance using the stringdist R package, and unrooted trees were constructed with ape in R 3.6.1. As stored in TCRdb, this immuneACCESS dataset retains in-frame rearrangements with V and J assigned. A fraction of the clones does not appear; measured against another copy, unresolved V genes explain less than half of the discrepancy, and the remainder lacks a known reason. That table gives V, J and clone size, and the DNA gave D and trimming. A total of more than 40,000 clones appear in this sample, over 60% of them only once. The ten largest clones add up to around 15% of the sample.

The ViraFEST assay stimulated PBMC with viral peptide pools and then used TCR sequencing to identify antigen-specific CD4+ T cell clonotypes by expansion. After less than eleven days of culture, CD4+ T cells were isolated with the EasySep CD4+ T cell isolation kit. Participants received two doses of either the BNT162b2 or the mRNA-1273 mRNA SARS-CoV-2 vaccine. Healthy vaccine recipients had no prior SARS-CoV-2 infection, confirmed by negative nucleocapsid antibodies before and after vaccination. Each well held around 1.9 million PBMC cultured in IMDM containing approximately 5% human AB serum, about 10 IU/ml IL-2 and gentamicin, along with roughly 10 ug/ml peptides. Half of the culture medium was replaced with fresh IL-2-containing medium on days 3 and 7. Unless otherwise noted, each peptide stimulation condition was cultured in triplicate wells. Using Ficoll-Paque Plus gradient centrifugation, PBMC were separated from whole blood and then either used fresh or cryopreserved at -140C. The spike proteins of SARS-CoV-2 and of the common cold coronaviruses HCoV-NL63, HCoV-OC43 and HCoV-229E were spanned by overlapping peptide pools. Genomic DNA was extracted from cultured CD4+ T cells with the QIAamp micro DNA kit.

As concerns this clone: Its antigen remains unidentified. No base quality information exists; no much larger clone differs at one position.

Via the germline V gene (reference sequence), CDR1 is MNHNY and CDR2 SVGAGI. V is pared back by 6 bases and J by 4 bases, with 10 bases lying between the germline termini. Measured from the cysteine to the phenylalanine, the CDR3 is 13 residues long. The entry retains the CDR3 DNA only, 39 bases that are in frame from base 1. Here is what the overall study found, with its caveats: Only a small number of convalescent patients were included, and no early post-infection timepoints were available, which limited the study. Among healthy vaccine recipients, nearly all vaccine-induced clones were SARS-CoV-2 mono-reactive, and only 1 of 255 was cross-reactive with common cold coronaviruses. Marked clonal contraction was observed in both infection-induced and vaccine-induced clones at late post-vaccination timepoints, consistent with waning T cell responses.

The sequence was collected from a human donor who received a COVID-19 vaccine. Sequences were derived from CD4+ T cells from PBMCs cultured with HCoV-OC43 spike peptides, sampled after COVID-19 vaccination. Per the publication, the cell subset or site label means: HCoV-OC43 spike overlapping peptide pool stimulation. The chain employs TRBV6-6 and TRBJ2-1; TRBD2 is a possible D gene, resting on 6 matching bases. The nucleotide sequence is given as TGTGCCAGCAGGGGGACTCGATACAATGAGCAGTTCTTC. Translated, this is CASRGTRYNEQFF.